The 22 T cell receptor beta chains below come from one sample, sequenced in a study of beta chain features in type 1 diabetes. Since all of the isolated RNA was reverse transcribed, expressed TCRB transcripts were what got sequenced. Some clones are missing from TCRdb's copy, which holds only in-frame ones; the method was immunoSEQ multiplex PCR. Of hundreds of thousands of clones in the sample, under 20% were seen once. Sequencing used naive CD4+ T cells from blood. All receptors come from a woman aged 18-35 years in good health.

The chain carries TRBV21-1 and TRBJ2-1; the D call in the table, TRBD1, was not verified against the DNA. TRBV21-1 is a known pseudogene. This CDR3 comprises 16 residues. The chain's CDR3 is CASSKWQGQGSGEQFF. CDR3 coding DNA: TGTGCCAGCAGCAAGTGGCAGGGACAGGGTAGTGGTGAGCAGTTCTTC.

This clone was picked up a small number of times. The rearrangement joins TRBV7-2 to TRBJ1-2; D remains ambiguous. Germline V gene sequence: CDR1 SGHTA, CDR2 FQGNSA. Deletions cut 1 base from V and 3 bases from J, with 9 bases between. The CDR3 sequence is 14 residues long. CDR3 amino acids: CASSLDAEYYGYTF. CDR3 bases: TGTGCCAGCAGCTTAGATGCGGAATACTATGGCTACACCTTC.

This chain links TRBV4-2 with TRBJ2-7; the D gene is possibly TRBD2 (5 bases). From germline, CDR1 is LGHNA and CDR2 YNFKEQ. The V end was cut by 5 bases, the J end by 6 bases, with 14 bases between. This CDR3 spans 13 amino acids. This CDR3 is CASSLDPSIEQYF. CDR3 DNA: TGTGCCAGCAGCTTGGATCCTAGCATCGAGCAGTACTTC.

The chain links TRBV2 to TRBJ1-1, with D possibly being TRBD1 (6 bases). The V end was cut by 6 bases, the J end by 2 bases, with 13 bases between. This CDR3 contains 14 residues. From germline, CDR1 is SNHLY and CDR2 FYNNEI. CDR3 residues: CASRLPGQNTEAFF. CDR3 coding DNA: TGTGCCAGCAGACTCCCGGGACAAAACACTGAAGCTTTCTTT.

V and J are TRBV7-8 and TRBJ2-3, with 11 positions matching TRBD2. In germline, CDR1 is SGHVS, CDR2 FQNEAQ. CDR3 size: 16 residues. After removal of 5 bases from V and 4 bases from J, the junction contained 8 bases not matched to a gene. DNA for the CDR3: TGTGCCAGCAGCCCCCACCTAGCGGGAGGATCAGATACGCAGTATTTT. Translating gives CASSPHLAGGSDTQYF.

This clone was picked up a small number of times. The gene calls are TRBV7-9 and TRBJ2-6, with TRBD1 identical over 9 bases. Germline CDR1 reads SEHNR; CDR2 reads FQNEAQ (reference sequence). The CDR3 sequence is 16 residues long. V lost 5 bases and J lost 2; bases outside the gene matches: 4. CDR3 coding DNA: TGTGCCAGCAGCACAAGACAGGGGGCTGGGGCCAACGTCCTGACTTTC. It codes for CASSTRQGAGANVLTF. Based on the CDR3 plus reference TRBV7-9 and TRBJ2-6, the full variable domain is DTGVSQNPRHKITKRGQNVTFRCDPISEHNRLYWYRQTLGQGPEFLTYFQNEAQLEKSRLLSDRFSAERPKGSFSTLEIQRTEQGDSAMYLCASSTRQGAGANVLTFGAGSRLTVL.

This clone was found a few times. This chain joins TRBV11-2 and TRBJ2-2; 9 bases map to TRBD2. Unmatched junction bases numbered 7, after V lost 5 bases and J lost 6 bases. The CDR3 has 15 residues. Germline CDR1 is SGHAT and CDR2 is FQNNGV. The CDR3 reads CASSPAGGQAGELFF. CDR3 nucleotide sequence: TGTGCCAGCAGCCCAGCGGGAGGTCAGGCCGGGGAGCTGTTTTTT.

The genes are TRBV7-2 and TRBJ2-5; 9 nucleotides line up with TRBD2. The CDR3 is made up of 16 amino acids. Germline V CDR1 and CDR2: SGHTA, FQGNSA. The V and J ends lost 6 bases and 1 base, in that order; junction bases with no gene match: 9. The DNA for the CDR3 is TGTGCCAGCAGACCAGAGGGTAGCGGGAGCCAAGAGACCCAGTACTTC. This encodes CASRPEGSGSQETQYF.

The chain is built from TRBV9 and TRBJ1-2; D possibly corresponds to TRBD1 (5 bases). Germline lookup yields CDR1 SGDLS and CDR2 YYNGEE. Between the trimmed V and J ends, which lost 2 bases and 2 bases, there was a span of 10 bases. The CDR3 is made up of 14 amino acids. CDR3 protein: CASSVGVRNYGYTF. The DNA of the CDR3 is TGTGCCAGCAGCGTGGGGGTCCGGAACTATGGCTACACCTTC.

The rearrangement links TRBV9 to TRBJ2-1; D remains unclear. V was shortened by 10 bases and J by 1 base, with 9 bases between the two germline ends. This CDR3 is 12 amino acids long. Germline V gene sequence: CDR1 SGDLS, CDR2 YYNGEE. The CDR3 spells CAVFGSYNEQFF. The CDR3, as DNA: TGTGCCGTATTTGGGTCCTACAATGAGCAGTTCTTC.

The rearrangement uses TRBV29-1 and TRBJ2-7; 8 bases match TRBD1. The CDR3 runs to 13 residues. Germline assignment: CDR1 SQVTM and CDR2 ANQGSEA. With 7 bases clipped from V and 4 bases from J, the junction kept 9 bases outside the gene matches. The CDR3 coding sequence is TGCAGCGCCTCCGGACAGGGAAGTTACGAGCAGTACTTC. This translates into CSASGQGSYEQYF.

The V call is TRBV5-1, the J call TRBJ2-5; D gene uncertain. Germline CDR1 and CDR2: SGHRS and YFSETQ. This CDR3 spans 14 amino acids. Trimming shortened V by 0 bases and J by 4 bases, and 10 bases separated the two germline ends. CDR3 bases: TGCGCCAGCAGCTTGGCCACGCGAACAGAGACCCAGTACTTC. This encodes CASSLATRTETQYF.

This clone was seen only a few times. The chain uses TRBV2 and TRBJ2-4; 7 bases map to TRBD1. CDR1 and CDR2 from the germline V gene are SNHLY and FYNNEI. The CDR3 extends over 16 amino acids. Trimming cost V 4 bases and J 2 bases; bases outside gene matches: 8. The CDR3 region has the DNA TGTGCCAGCAGTGGGACAGGCCTAGAGTCCAAAAACATTCAGTACTTC. Translating gives CASSGTGLESKNIQYF.

This clone was seen more than once but under ten times. This chain uses TRBV15 with TRBJ2-6; a weak D match, TRBD2 (6 bases). The CDR3 has 17 residues. From germline, CDR1 is LNHNV and CDR2 YYDKDF (reference sequence). V lost 0 bases to trimming and J lost 2 bases, with 11 bases between them. The CDR3 nucleotides read TGTGCCACCAGCAGAGATCCGTGGGGGGCTGGGGCCAACGTCCTGACTTTC. Translated: CATSRDPWGAGANVLTF.

Details on this clone: This sample includes further DNA sequences coding for the same CDR3. This chain links TRBV5-4 with TRBJ2-1; 8 positions match TRBD2. This CDR3 spans 16 amino acids. Unmatched junction bases numbered 2, after V lost 0 bases and J lost 0 bases. Germline CDR1 is SGHNT and CDR2 is YYREEE (reference sequence). The CDR3 nucleotides read TGTGCCAGCAGCTTGGGAACTAGCGGCTCCTACAATGAGCAGTTCTTC. It encodes CASSLGTSGSYNEQFF.

With regard to this clone: Other DNA sequences in this sample translate to the same CDR3. This chain joins TRBV7-2 and TRBJ1-1; D not certain. CDR3 size: 13 residues. Trimming removed 3 bases at V and 0 bases at J, with 5 bases between. The germline V gene has CDR1 SGHTA and CDR2 FQGNSA. The chain's CDR3 is CASSFTVNTEAFF. Written as DNA, the CDR3 is TGTGCCAGCAGCTTTACGGTGAACACTGAAGCTTTCTTT.

Only a few counts were recorded for this clone. The chain is built from TRBV7-9 and TRBJ2-1; 9 bases are shared with TRBD2. V gave up 8 bases and J gave up 7 bases; unmatched junction bases: 6. The CDR3 is 13 residues long. Germline CDR1 SEHNR, CDR2 FQNEAQ (reference sequence). The CDR3 DNA follows: TGTGCCAGCGTCTTTAGCGGGAGTAATGAGCAGTTCTTC. This encodes CASVFSGSNEQFF.

This clone was counted a few times. The V call is TRBV13, the J call TRBJ2-7; D tentatively reads TRBD1 or TRBD2 (7 bases each). The V gene's germline CDR1 is PRHDT and CDR2 FYEKMQ (reference sequence). This CDR3 has 18 amino acids. V lost 4 bases and J 5 bases, leaving 27 bases between the germline ends. The DNA for the CDR3 is TGTGCCAGCAGCTCCCCACCCGGCGGGGCAGGGGGGGGTCACGAGCAGTACTTC. Its translation is CASSSPPGGAGGGHEQYF.

This clone was counted only a few times. J is TRBJ2-3 and V is TRBV9; no firm D call. With 0 bases removed from V and 6 bases from J, the gap between germline ends came to 14 bases. CDR3 length: 15 residues. Germline CDR1 reads SGDLS; CDR2 reads YYNGEE. The CDR3 DNA follows: TGTGCCAGCAGCGTAGAAGGAAGCGTTTGGGATACGCAGTATTTT. Translating it yields CASSVEGSVWDTQYF.

In this sample, this clone turned up a few times. CDR3 DNA: TGCGCCAGCAGCCGGGGCGGGAGTAGAACAGATACGCAGTATTTT. Amino acid sequence: CASSRGGSRTDTQYF. The chain joins TRBV4-3 to TRBJ2-3; 7 positions agree with TRBD2. The V gene end was trimmed by 4 bases and the J gene end by 3 bases; junction bases not matched to a gene: 7. The CDR3 sequence is 15 residues long. CDR1 LGHNA and CDR2 YSLEER come from the germline V gene.

As to this clone: Other DNA sequences in this sample translate to the same CDR3. The CDR3, as DNA: TGCGCCAGCAGCTTGGCAGGGTCCTCTTACGAGCAGTACTTC. The encoded protein is CASSLAGSSYEQYF. This chain joins TRBV5-1 and TRBJ2-7; weak D call: TRBD1 (5 bases). The germline V and J ends were trimmed by 0 bases and 4 bases, with 11 bases remaining between them. CDR1 is SGHRS and CDR2 is YFSETQ in the germline V gene. This CDR3 is built from 14 residues.

This clone has a handful of counts. The chain combines TRBV13 with TRBJ2-1; 13 positions agree with TRBD2. The J segment lost 8 bases and the V segment lost 6 bases, leaving 16 bases of the junction unmatched. In germline, CDR1 is PRHDT, CDR2 FYEKMQ (reference sequence). There are 18 residues in the CDR3. The CDR3 bases are TGTGCCAGCAGTCCGCGACCAGGACTAGCGGGAGCTCCCTATGAGCAGTTCTTC. It yields the protein CASSPRPGLAGAPYEQFF.